These T cell receptor beta chains were read from a single sample in a study of cytomegalovirus exposure and HLA in healthy donors. Method: immunoSEQ multiplex PCR; TCRdb's copy keeps in-frame clones and lacks some. The sample yields some 70,000 clones, about 85% seen once. The sequencing input was PBMCs. Source of these receptors: a man aged 30 to 39 in good health and CMV-seronegative. Both conserved end residues are part of each CDR3. Fields, in order: J gene, V gene, clone size, D gene, CDR3 protein, CDR3 DNA. The D gene is left open where the match is weak. Only part of the rows carry a size: once, few, many, or a class if the clone is expanded.

j_gene: TRBJ1-5
v_gene: TRBV19
abundance: -
d_gene: -
CDR3aa: CASKENSNQPQHF
CDR3nt: TGTGCCAGTAAGGAGAATAGCAATCAGCCCCAGCATTTT

j_gene: TRBJ2-3
v_gene: TRBV5-4
abundance: -
d_gene: TRBD1
CDR3aa: CASSAGRGPDTQYF
CDR3nt: TGTGCCAGCAGCGCGGGCAGGGGGCCAGATACGCAGTATTTT

j_gene: TRBJ2-7
v_gene: TRBV4-1
abundance: -
d_gene: -
CDR3aa: CASSQEAGYEQYF
CDR3nt: TGCGCCAGCAGCCAAGAGGCAGGCTACGAGCAGTACTTC

j_gene: TRBJ1-1
v_gene: TRBV25-1
abundance: -
d_gene: -
CDR3aa: CASSAAGDLNTEAFF
CDR3nt: TGTGCCAGCAGTGCCGCAGGGGACCTGAACACTGAAGCTTTCTTT

j_gene: TRBJ1-2
v_gene: TRBV7-2
abundance: -
d_gene: TRBD1
CDR3aa: CASSELQGETTYGYTF
CDR3nt: TGTGCCAGCAGCGAACTACAGGGGGAGACGACCTATGGCTACACCTTC

j_gene: TRBJ1-2
v_gene: TRBV14
abundance: -
d_gene: -
CDR3aa: CASSQVTRLEDGYTF
CDR3nt: TGTGCCAGCAGCCAAGTCACCAGGTTGGAGGATGGCTACACCTTC

j_gene: TRBJ2-5
v_gene: TRBV30
abundance: -
d_gene: -
CDR3aa: CASGFVGTQYF
CDR3nt: TGTGCCTCAGGGTTCGTGGGGACCCAGTACTTC

j_gene: TRBJ2-1
v_gene: TRBV29-1
abundance: -
d_gene: -
CDR3aa: CSVGRVQGEQFF
CDR3nt: TGCAGCGTTGGCCGGGTGCAGGGTGAGCAGTTCTTC

j_gene: TRBJ2-5
v_gene: TRBV28
abundance: -
d_gene: TRBD2
CDR3aa: CASNLRRGGGETQYF
CDR3nt: TGTGCCAGCAACCTAAGAAGGGGCGGGGGGGAGACCCAGTACTTC

j_gene: TRBJ1-2
v_gene: TRBV19
abundance: once
d_gene: -
CDR3aa: CASKGGTLYGYTF
CDR3nt: TGTGCCAGTAAAGGCGGTACTCTCTATGGCTACACCTTC

j_gene: TRBJ2-3
v_gene: TRBV27
abundance: -
d_gene: -
CDR3aa: CASSFTKVVLGADTQYF
CDR3nt: TGTGCCAGCAGTTTCACGAAAGTGGTTCTCGGGGCAGATACGCAGTATTTT

j_gene: TRBJ2-5
v_gene: TRBV4-1
abundance: -
d_gene: -
CDR3aa: CASSQVERTQETQYF
CDR3nt: TGCGCCAGCAGCCAAGTGGAGCGAACCCAAGAGACCCAGTACTTC

j_gene: TRBJ1-2
v_gene: TRBV7-9
abundance: -
d_gene: -
CDR3aa: CASSREGGRNYGYTF
CDR3nt: TGTGCCAGCAGCCGGGAGGGGGGGCGCAACTATGGCTACACCTTC